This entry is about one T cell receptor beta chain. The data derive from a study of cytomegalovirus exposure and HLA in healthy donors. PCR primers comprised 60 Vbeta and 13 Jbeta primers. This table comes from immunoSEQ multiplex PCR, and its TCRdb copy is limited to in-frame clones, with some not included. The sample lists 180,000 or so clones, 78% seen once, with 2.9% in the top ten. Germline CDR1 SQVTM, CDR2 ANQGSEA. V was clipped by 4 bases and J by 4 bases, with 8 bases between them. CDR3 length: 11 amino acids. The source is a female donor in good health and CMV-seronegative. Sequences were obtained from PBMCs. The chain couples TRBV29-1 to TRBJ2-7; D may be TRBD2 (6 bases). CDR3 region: CSVASEYEQYF. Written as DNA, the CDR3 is TGCAGCGTTGCTAGCGAGTACGAGCAGTACTTC.